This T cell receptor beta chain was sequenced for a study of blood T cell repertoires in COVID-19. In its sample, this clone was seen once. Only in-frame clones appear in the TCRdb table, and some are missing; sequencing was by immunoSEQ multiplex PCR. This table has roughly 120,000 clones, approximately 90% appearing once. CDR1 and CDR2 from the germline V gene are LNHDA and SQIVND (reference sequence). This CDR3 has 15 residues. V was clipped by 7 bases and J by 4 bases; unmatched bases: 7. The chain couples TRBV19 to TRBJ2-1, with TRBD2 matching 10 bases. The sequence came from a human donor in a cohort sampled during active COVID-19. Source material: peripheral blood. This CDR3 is CASNLAGAQYNEQFF. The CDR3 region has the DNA TGTGCCAGTAACCTAGCGGGAGCTCAATACAATGAGCAGTTCTTC.